The clone carrying this T cell receptor (beta chain) has ten or more counts. Unique molecular identifiers were incorporated into the prepared TCRbeta library. TCRdb reanalysed the PCR reads using MiXCR and keeps one entry per CDR3 protein. The data contain about 24,000 distinct CDR3 sequences, about a tenth of them singletons. This CDR3 comprises 13 residues. CDR1 is SGHVS and CDR2 is FNYEAQ in the germline V gene. V lost 4 bases to trimming and J lost 5 bases; unmatched junction nucleotides: 4. These data originate in a study of T-cell reconstitution after alpha-beta-depleted transplantation in children.

The clonotype comes from a human donor who donated a stem cell graft to a child with chronic granulomatous disease. The source material was PBMCs from the stem cell graft donor, sampled from the stem cell graft. The chain couples TRBV7-6 to TRBJ1-1; TRBD1 matches 7 bases. This CDR3 reads CASSSEQGTEAFF. The CDR3 nucleotides read TGTGCCAGCAGCTCTGAACAGGGGACTGAAGCTTTCTTT.